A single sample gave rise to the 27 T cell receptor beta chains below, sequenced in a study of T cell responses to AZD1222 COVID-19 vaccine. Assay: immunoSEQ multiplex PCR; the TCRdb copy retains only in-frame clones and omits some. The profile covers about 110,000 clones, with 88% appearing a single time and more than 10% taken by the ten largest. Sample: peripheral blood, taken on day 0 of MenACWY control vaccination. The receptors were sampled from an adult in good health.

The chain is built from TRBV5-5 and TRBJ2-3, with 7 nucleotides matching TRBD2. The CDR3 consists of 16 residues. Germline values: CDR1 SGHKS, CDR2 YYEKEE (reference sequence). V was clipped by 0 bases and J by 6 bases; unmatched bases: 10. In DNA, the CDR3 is TGTGCCAGCAGCTTGGTTTCGACGGGGGGTACGGATACGCAGTATTTT. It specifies CASSLVSTGGTDTQYF. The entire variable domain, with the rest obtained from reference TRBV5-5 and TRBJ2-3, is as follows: DAGVTQSPTHLIKTRGQQVTLRCSPISGHKSVSWYQQVLGQGPQFIFQYYEKEERGRGNFPDRFSARQFPNYSSELNVNALLLGDSALYLCASSLVSTGGTDTQYFGPGTRLTVL.

This CDR3 reads CASSKDGVWETQYF. Written as DNA, the CDR3 is TGTGCCAGCTCAAAGGATGGGGTATGGGAGACCCAGTACTTC. The chain links TRBV6-6 to TRBJ2-5; D is ambiguous. The germline V gene encodes CDR1 MNHNY and CDR2 SVGAGI (reference sequence). V lost 8 bases to trimming and J lost 5 bases, with 18 bases between them. The CDR3 spans 14 residues.

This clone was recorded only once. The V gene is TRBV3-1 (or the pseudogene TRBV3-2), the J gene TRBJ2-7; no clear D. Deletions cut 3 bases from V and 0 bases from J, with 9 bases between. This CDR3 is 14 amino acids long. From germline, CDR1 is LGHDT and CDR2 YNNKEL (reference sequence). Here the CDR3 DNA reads TGTGCCAGCAGCCATTCAGCGAGCTCCTACGAGCAGTACTTC. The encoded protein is CASSHSASSYEQYF.

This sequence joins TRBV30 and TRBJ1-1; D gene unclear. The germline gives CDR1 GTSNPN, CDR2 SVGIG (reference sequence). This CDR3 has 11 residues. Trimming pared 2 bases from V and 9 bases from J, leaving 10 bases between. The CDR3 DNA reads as TGTGCCTGGAGTCCTGGGATGAAAGCTTTCTTT. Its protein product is CAWSPGMKAFF.

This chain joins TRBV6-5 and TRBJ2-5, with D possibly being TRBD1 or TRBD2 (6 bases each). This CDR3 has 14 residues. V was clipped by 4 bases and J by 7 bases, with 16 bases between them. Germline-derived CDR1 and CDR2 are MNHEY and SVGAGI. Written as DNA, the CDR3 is TGTGCCAGCAGTTCCGGGGGCGGACTTGGGACCCAGTACTTC. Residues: CASSSGGGLGTQYF.

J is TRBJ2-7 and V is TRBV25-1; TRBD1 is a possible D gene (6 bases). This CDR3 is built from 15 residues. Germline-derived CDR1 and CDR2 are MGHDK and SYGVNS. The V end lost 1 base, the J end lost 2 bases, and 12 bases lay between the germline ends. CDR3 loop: CASSELGTRAYEQYF. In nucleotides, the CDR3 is TGTGCCAGCAGTGAATTGGGGACACGCGCCTACGAGCAGTACTTC.

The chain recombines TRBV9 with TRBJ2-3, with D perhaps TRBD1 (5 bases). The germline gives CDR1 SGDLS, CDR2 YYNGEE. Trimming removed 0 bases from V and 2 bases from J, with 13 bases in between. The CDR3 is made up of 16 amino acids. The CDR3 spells CASSVGYRTITDTQYF. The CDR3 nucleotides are TGTGCCAGCAGCGTAGGGTACAGGACAATCACAGATACGCAGTATTTT. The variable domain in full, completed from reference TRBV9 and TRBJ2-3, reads DSGVTQTPKHLITATGQRVTLRCSPRSGDLSVYWYQQSLDQGLQFLIQYYNGEERAKGNILERFSAQQFPDLHSELNLSSLELGDSALYFCASSVGYRTITDTQYFGPGTRLTVL.

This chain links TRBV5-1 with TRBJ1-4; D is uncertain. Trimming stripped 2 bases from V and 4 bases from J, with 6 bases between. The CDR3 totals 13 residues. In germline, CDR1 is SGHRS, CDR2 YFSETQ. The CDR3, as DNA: TGCGCCAGCAGCTTCTCCCTTAATGAAAAACTGTTTTTT. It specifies CASSFSLNEKLFF.

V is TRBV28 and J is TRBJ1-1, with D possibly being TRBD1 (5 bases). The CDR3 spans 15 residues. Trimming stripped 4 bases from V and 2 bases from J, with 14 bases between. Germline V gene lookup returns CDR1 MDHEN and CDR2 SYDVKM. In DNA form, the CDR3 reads TGTGCCAGCAGTTCCTACAGGAGAACCAACACTGAAGCTTTCTTT. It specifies CASSSYRRTNTEAFF. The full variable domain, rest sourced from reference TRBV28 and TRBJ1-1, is DVKVTQSSRYLVKRTGEKVFLECVQDMDHENMFWYRQDPGLGLRLIYFSYDVKMKEKGDIPEGYSVSREKKERFSLILESASTNQTSMYLCASSSYRRTNTEAFFGQGTRLTVV.

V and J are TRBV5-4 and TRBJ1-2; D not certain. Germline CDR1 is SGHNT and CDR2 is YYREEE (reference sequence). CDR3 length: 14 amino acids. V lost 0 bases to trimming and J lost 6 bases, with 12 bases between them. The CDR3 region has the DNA TGTGCCAGCAGCTTGGATCTGGAAGCGCATGGCTACACCTTC. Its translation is CASSLDLEAHGYTF.

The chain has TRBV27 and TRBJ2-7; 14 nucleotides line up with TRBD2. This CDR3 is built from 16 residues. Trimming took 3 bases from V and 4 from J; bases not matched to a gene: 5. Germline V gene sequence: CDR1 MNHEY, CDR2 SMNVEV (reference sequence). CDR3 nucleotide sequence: TGTGCCAGCAGTTTGCTGGGGACTAGCGGGAGATACGAGCAGTACTTC. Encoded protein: CASSLLGTSGRYEQYF.

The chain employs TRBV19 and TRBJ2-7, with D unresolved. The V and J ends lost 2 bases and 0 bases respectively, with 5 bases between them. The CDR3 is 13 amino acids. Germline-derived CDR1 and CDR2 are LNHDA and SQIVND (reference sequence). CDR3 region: CASSITDSYEQYF. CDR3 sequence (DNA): TGTGCCAGTAGTATAACAGACTCCTACGAGCAGTACTTC.

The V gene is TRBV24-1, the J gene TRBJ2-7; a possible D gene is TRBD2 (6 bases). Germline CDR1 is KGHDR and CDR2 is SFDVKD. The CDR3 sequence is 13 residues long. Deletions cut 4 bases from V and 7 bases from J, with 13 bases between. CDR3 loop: CATSESGGREQYF. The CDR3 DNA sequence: TGTGCCACCAGTGAGAGCGGAGGGAGGGAGCAGTACTTC.

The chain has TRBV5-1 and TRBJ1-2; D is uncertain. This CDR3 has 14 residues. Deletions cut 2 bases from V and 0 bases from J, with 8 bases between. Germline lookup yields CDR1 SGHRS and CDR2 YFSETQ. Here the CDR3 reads CASSFSLTNYGYTF. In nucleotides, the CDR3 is TGCGCCAGCAGCTTCTCCCTAACTAACTATGGCTACACCTTC. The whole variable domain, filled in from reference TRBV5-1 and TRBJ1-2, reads KAGVTQTPRYLIKTRGQQVTLSCSPISGHRSVSWYQQTPGQGLQFLFEYFSETQRNKGNFPGRFSGRQFSNSRSEMNVSTLELGDSALYLCASSFSLTNYGYTFGSGTRLTVV.

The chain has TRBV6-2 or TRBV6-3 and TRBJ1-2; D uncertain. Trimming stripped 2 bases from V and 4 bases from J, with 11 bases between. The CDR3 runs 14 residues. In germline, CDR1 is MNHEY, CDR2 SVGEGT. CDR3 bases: TGTGCCAGCAGTTACGGCGCGAAGTCCTATGGCTACACCTTC. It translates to CASSYGAKSYGYTF.

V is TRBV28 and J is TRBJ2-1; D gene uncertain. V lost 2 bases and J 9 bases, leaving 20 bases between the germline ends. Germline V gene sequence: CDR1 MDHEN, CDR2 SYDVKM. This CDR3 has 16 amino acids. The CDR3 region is CASSLRAAAGIGEQFF. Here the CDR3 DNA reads TGTGCCAGCAGTTTAAGGGCGGCGGCTGGGATCGGTGAGCAGTTCTTC.

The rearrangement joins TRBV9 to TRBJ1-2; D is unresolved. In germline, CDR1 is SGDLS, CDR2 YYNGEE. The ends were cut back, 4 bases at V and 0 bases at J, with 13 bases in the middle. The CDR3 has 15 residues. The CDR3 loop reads CASSLQDGANYGYTF. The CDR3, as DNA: TGTGCCAGCAGCCTACAAGACGGAGCTAACTATGGCTACACCTTC.

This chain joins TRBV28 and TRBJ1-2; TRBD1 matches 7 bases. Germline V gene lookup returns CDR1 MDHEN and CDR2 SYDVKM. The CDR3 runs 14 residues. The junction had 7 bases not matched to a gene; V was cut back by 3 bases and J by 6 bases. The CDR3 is CASSFSQTGNGYTF. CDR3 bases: TGTGCCAGCAGTTTCTCCCAGACAGGGAATGGCTACACCTTC.

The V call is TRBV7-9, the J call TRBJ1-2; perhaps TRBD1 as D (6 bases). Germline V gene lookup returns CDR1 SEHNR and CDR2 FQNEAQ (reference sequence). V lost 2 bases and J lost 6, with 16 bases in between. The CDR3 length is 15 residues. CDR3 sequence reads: CASSLTVRGRNGYTF. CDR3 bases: TGTGCCAGCAGCTTAACCGTGCGGGGGCGAAATGGCTACACCTTC.

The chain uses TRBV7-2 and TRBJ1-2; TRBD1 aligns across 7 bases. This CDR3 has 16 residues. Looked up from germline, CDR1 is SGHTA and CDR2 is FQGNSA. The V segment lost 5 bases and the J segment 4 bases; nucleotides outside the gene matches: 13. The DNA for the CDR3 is TGTGCCAGCAGCGAGACAGGGAGCCCAACTTTCTATGGCTACACCTTC. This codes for CASSETGSPTFYGYTF.

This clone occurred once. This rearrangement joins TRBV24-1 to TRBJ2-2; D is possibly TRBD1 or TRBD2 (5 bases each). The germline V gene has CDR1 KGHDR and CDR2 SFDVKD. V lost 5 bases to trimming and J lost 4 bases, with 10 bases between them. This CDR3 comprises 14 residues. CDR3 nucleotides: TGTGCCACCAGTGGCCCAGGGACCACCGGGGAGCTGTTTTTT. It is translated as CATSGPGTTGELFF.

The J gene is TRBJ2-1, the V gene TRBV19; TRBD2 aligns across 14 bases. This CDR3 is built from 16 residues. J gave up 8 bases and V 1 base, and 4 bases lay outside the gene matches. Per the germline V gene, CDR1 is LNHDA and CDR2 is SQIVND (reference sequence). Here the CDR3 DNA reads TGTGCCAGTAGTATAGGGGGACTAGCGGGAGCTGATGAGCAGTTCTTC. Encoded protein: CASSIGGLAGADEQFF.

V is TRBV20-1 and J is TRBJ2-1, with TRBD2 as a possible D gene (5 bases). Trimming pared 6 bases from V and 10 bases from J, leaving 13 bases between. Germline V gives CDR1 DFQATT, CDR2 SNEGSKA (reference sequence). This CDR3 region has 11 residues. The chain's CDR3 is CSADRAVEQFF. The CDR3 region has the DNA TGCAGTGCGGATAGAGCGGTGGAGCAGTTCTTC.

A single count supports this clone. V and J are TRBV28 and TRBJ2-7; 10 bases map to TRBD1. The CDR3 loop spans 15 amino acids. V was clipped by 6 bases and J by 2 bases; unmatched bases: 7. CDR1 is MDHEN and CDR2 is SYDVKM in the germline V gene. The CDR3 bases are TGTGCCAGCAGCCGGGGACAGGGGAGCCCCTACGAGCAGTACTTC. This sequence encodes CASSRGQGSPYEQYF.

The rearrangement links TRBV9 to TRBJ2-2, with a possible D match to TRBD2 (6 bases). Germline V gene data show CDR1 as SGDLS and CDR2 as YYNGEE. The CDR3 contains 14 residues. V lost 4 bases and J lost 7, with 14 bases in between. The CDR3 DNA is TGTGCCAGCAGCCCCCCCGGGAGATACGGGGAGCTGTTTTTT. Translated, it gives CASSPPGRYGELFF.

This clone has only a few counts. CDR3 region: CASSVRTSGARSLAKNIQYF. CDR3 nucleotide sequence: TGTGCCAGCAGCGTGCGGACTAGCGGGGCCCGATCCCTAGCCAAAAACATTCAGTACTTC. The chain has TRBV5-8 and TRBJ2-4, with 12 bases fitting TRBD2. Germline-derived CDR1 and CDR2 are SGHTS and YDEGEE. V was clipped by 4 bases and J by 0 bases; unmatched bases: 14. This CDR3 region has 20 residues.

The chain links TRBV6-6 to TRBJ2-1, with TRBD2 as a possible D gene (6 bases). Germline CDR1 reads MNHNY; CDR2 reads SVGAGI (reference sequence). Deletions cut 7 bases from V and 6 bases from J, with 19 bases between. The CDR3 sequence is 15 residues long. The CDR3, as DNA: TGTGCCAGCAACCGCGGGGCTTCCCTTACCAATGAGCAGTTCTTC. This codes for CASNRGASLTNEQFF.